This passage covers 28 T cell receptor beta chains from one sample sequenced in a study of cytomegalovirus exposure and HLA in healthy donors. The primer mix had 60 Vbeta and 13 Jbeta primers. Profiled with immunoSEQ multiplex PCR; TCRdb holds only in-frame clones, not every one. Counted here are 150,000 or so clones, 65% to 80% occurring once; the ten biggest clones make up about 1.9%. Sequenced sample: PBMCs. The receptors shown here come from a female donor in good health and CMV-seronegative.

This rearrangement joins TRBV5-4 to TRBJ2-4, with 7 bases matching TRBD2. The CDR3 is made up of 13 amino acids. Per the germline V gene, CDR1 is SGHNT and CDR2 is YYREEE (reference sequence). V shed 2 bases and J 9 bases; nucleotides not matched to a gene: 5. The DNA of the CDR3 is TGTGCCAGCAGCTTCATGGGGGAGGGCATTCAGTACTTC. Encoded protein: CASSFMGEGIQYF.

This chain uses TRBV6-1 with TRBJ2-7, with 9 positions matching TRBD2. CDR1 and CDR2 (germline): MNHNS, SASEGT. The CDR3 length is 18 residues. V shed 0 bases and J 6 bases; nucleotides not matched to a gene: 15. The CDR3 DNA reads TGTGCCAGCAGTGAAGCGTGGGGCGGGGGGGTGGGTAGTGCCGAGCAGTACTTC. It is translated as CASSEAWGGGVGSAEQYF.

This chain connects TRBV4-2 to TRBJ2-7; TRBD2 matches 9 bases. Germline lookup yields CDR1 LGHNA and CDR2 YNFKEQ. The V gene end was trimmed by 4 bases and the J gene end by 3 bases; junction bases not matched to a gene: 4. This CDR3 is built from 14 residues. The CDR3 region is CASSLSGRSYEQYF. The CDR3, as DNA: TGTGCCAGCAGCCTAAGCGGGAGGAGCTACGAGCAGTACTTC.

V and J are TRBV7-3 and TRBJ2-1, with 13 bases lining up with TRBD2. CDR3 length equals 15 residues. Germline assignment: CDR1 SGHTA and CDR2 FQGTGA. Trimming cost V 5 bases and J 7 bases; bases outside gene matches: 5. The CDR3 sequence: CASSIGLAGVNEQFF. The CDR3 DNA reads TGTGCCAGCAGCATAGGACTAGCGGGAGTGAATGAGCAGTTCTTC.

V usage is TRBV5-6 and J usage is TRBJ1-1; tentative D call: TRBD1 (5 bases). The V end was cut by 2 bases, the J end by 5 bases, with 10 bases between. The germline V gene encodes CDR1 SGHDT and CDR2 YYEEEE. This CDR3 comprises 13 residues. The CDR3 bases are TGTGCCAGCAGCTTCCCAGGGTTGACTGAAGCTTTCTTT. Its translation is CASSFPGLTEAFF.

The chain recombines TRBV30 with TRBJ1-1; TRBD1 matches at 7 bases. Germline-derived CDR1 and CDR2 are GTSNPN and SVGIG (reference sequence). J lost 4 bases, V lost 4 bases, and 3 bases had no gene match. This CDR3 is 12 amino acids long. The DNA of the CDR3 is TGTGCCTGGACTCACAGGGGCACTGAAGCTTTCTTT. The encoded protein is CAWTHRGTEAFF.

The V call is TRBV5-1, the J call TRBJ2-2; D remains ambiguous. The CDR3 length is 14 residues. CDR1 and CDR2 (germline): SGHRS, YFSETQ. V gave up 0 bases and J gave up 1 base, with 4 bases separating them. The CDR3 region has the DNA TGCGCCAGCAGCTTGGTACAGAACACCGGGGAGCTGTTTTTT. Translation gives CASSLVQNTGELFF.

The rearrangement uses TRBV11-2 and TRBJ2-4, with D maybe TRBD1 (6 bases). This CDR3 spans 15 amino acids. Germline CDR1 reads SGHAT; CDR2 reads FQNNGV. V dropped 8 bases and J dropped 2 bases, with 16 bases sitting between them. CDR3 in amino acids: CASREQGGTKNIQYF. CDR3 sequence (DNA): TGTGCCAGCCGGGAACAGGGTGGGACCAAAAACATTCAGTACTTC.

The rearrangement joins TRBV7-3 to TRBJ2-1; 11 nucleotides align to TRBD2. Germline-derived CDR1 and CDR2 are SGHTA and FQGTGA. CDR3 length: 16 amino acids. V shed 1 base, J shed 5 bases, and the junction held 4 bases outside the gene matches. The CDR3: CASSLIAGGGHNEQFF. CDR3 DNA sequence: TGTGCCAGCAGCTTAATAGCGGGAGGGGGCCACAATGAGCAGTTCTTC.

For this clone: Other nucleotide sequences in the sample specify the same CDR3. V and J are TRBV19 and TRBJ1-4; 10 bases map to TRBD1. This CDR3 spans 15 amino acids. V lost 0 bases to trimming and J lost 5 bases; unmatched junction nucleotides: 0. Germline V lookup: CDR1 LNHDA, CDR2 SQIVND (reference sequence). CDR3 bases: TGTGCCAGTAGTATAGAGGACAGGGGGAATGAAAAACTGTTTTTT. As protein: CASSIEDRGNEKLFF.

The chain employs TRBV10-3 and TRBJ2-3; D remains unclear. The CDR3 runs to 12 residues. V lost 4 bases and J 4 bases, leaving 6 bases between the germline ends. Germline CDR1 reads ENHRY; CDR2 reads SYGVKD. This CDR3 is CAISAESDTQYF. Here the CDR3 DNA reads TGTGCCATCAGTGCAGAATCAGATACGCAGTATTTT.

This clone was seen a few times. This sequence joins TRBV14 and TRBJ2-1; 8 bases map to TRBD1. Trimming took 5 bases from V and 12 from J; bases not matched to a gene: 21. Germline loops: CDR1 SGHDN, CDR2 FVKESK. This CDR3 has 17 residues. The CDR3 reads CASSENAGGQGLRWQFF. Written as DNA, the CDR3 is TGTGCCAGCAGCGAAAACGCCGGCGGACAGGGATTGCGCTGGCAGTTCTTC.

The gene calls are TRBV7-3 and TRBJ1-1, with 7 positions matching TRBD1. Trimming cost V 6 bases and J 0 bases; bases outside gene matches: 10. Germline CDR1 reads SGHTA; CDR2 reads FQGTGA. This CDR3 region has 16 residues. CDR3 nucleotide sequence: TGTGCCAGCAGTCCGACAGGGAATGTAATGAACACTGAAGCTTTCTTT. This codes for CASSPTGNVMNTEAFF.

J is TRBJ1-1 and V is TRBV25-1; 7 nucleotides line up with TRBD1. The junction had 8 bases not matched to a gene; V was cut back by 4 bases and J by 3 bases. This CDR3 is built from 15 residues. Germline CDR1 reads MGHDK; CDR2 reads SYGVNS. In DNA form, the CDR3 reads TGTGCCAGCAGTGGATACAGGGGAGGGGACACTGAAGCTTTCTTT. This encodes CASSGYRGGDTEAFF.

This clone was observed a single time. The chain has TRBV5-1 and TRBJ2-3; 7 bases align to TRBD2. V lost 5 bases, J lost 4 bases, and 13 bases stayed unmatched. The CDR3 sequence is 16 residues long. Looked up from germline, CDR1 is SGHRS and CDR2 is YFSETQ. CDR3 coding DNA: TGCGCCAGCAGGTATGGGAGCGGGACCCCCGCAGATACGCAGTATTTT. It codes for CASRYGSGTPADTQYF. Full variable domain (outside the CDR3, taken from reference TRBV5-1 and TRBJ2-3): KAGVTQTPRYLIKTRGQQVTLSCSPISGHRSVSWYQQTPGQGLQFLFEYFSETQRNKGNFPGRFSGRQFSNSRSEMNVSTLELGDSALYLCASRYGSGTPADTQYFGPGTRLTVL.

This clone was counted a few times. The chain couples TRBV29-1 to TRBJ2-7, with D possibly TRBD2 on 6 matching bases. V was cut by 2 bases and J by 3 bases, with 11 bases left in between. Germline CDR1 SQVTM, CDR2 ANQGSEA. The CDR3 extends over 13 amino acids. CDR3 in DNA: TGCAGCGTTGAACTAGCGAGGAACTACGAGCAGTACTTC. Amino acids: CSVELARNYEQYF.

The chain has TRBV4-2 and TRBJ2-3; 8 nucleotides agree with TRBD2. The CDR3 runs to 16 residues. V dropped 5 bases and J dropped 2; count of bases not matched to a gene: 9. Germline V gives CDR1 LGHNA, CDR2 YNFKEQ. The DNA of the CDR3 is TGTGCCAGCAGCTCCCAGGTTAGCGGGGCCACAGATACGCAGTATTTT. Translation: CASSSQVSGATDTQYF.

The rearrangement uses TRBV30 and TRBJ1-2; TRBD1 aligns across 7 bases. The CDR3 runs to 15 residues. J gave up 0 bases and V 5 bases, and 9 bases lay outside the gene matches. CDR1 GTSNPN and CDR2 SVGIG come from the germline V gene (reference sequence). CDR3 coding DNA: TGTGCCTGGGGACCCAAGGGACAGCCTAACTATGGCTACACCTTC. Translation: CAWGPKGQPNYGYTF.

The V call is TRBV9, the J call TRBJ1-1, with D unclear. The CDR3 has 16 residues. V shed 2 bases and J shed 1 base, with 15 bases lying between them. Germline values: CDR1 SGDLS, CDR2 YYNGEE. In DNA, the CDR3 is TGTGCCAGCAGCGTTAAAGCGGGTGCAGGGAACACTGAAGCTTTCTTT. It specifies CASSVKAGAGNTEAFF.

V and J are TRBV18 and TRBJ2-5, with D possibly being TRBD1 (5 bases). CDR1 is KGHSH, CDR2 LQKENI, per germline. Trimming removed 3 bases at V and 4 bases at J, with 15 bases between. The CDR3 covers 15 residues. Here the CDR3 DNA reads TGTGCCAGCTCACCCCCCGGCAGGGCAGGAGAGACCCAGTACTTC. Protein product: CASSPPGRAGETQYF.

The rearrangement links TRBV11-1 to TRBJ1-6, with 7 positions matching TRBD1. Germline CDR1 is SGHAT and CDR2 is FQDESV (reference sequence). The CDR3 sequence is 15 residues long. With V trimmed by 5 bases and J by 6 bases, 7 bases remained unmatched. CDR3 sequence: CASSITGTANSPLHF. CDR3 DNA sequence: TGTGCCAGCAGCATCACCGGGACAGCTAATTCACCCCTCCACTTT. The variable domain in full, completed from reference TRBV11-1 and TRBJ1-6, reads EAEVAQSPRYKITEKSQAVAFWCDPISGHATLYWYRQILGQGPELLVQFQDESVVDDSQLPKDRFSAERLKGVDSTLKIQPAELGDSAMYLCASSITGTANSPLHFGNGTRLTVT.

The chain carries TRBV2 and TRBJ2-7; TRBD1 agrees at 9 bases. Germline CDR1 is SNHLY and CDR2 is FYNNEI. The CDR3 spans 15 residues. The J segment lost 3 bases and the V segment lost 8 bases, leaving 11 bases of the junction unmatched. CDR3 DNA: TGTGCCAGCCGGTGGGGACAGGGAAAGAACTACGAGCAGTACTTC. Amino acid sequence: CASRWGQGKNYEQYF.

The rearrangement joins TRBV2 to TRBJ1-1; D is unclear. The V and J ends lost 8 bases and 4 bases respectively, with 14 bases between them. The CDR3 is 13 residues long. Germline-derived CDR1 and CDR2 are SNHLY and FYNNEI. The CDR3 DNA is TGTGCCAGCCGTCGGGAGGAAGGCACTGAAGCTTTCTTT. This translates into CASRREEGTEAFF.

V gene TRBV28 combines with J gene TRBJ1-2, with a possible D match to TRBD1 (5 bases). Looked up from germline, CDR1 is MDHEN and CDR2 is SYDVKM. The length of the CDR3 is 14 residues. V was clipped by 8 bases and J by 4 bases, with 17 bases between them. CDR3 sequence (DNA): TGTGCCAGCTCCCTACAAGCCGGGGGCTATGGCTACACCTTC. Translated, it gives CASSLQAGGYGYTF.

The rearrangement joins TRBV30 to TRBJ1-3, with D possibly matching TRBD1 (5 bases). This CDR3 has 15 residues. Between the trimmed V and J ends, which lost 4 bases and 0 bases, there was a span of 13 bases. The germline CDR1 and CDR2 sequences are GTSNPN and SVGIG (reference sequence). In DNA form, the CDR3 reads TGTGCCTGGACCACGGAGGGGTACTCTGGAAACACCATATATTTT. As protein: CAWTTEGYSGNTIYF.

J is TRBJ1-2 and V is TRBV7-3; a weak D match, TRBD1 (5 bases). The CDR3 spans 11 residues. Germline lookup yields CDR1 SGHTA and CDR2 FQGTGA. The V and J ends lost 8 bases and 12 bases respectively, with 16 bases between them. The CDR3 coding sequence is TGTGCCAGCTCGGGGACTTCTTTCCACACCTTC. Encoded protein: CASSGTSFHTF.

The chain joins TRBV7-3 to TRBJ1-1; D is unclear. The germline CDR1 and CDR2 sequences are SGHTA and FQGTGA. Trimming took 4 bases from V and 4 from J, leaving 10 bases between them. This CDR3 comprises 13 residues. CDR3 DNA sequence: TGTGCCAGCAGCTCGTATGTGAGCACTGAAGCTTTCTTT. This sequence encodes CASSSYVSTEAFF. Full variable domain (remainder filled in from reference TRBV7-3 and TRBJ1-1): GAGVSQTPSNKVTEKGKYVELRCDPISGHTALYWYRQSLGQGPEFLIYFQGTGAADDSGLPNDRFFAVRPEGSVSTLKIQRTERGDSAVYLCASSSYVSTEAFFGQGTRLTVV.

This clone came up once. CDR3 protein: CASSIVSGTDTQYF. In nucleotides, the CDR3 is TGTGCCAGTAGTATAGTGTCGGGCACAGATACGCAGTATTTT. The chain links TRBV19 to TRBJ2-3; no clear D. Germline CDR1 reads LNHDA; CDR2 reads SQIVND (reference sequence). The CDR3 totals 14 residues. Trimming took 1 base from V and 1 from J, leaving 6 bases between them.